Detailed here is one TCR beta chain. This sample was included in a study of shared clonotypes between healthy human individuals. Using immunoSEQ multiplex PCR, the repertoire was profiled, and TCRdb retains in-frame clones only, with some absent. This table holds about 1 million clones, 75% to 85% found once. This receptor was taken from a man between 18 and 35 years old in good health. Some clones in this sample may be carry-over from other donors' samples. What was sequenced was memory CD4+ T cells from PBMCs. Noted subset: CD45RA-negative fraction.

CDR3 residues: CASSDREGDTQYF. The CDR3 nucleotides are TGTGCCAGCAGTGACCGCGAGGGAGATACGCAGTATTTT. The V gene is TRBV6-4, the J gene TRBJ2-3, with a tentative D call TRBD2 (5 bases). The CDR3 has 13 residues. The germline gives CDR1 MRHNA, CDR2 SNTAGT. V dropped 2 bases and J dropped 5 bases, with 8 bases sitting between them.